The 7 T cell receptor beta chains below come from one sample, sequenced in a study of blood T cell repertoires in COVID-19 (dated by TCRdb to 2020 to 2021). Library creation used the immunoSEQ multiplex PCR assay. The clones in this table, taken by TCRdb from immuneACCESS, are in-frame only. Not every clone is retained; where verified, under half of the shortfall comes from an unresolved V gene, and the cause of the rest is unknown. Across this sample there are about 150,000 clones, with around 81% seen only once. Together, the top ten hold roughly 13% of the sample. Sequencing was done on a sample of peripheral blood. The source is a man between 65 and 85 years old who had recovered from COVID-19.

The J gene is TRBJ2-6, the V gene TRBV7-2, with 8 positions matching TRBD1. The CDR3 extends over 18 amino acids. Per the germline V gene, CDR1 is SGHTA and CDR2 is FQGNSA. Trimming cost V 3 bases and J 0 bases; bases outside gene matches: 7. CDR3 sequence reads: CASSFSGTGFSGANVLTF. In DNA, the CDR3 is TGTGCCAGCAGCTTCTCCGGGACAGGCTTCTCTGGGGCCAACGTCCTGACTTTC. Drawing the rest from reference TRBV7-2 and TRBJ2-6, the complete variable domain is GAGVSQSPSNKVTEKGKDVELRCDPISGHTALYWYRQSLGQGLEFLIYFQGNSAPDKSGLPSDRFSAERTGGSVSTLTIQRTQQEDSAVYLCASSFSGTGFSGANVLTFGAGSRLTVL.

This clone has only a few counts. The J gene is TRBJ2-5, the V gene TRBV6-6; unclear D gene. V lost 7 bases, J lost 5 bases, and 14 bases lay in between. The CDR3 spans 13 residues. Germline V CDR1 and CDR2: MNHNY, SVGAGI (reference sequence). This chain's CDR3 is CASTPSLYETQYF. CDR3 DNA: TGTGCCAGCACCCCTAGTTTGTATGAGACCCAGTACTTC.

Concerning this clone itself: An end of the junction differs from the germline gene, which may be a read error. The chain employs TRBV7-2 and TRBJ2-7; 13 bases agree with TRBD2. From germline, CDR1 is SGHTA and CDR2 FQGNSA. The CDR3 is 15 residues long. In DNA, the CDR3 is TGTGCCAGCAGTCAACCGGGACTAGCGGGGTACGGGCAGTACTTC. Translated, it gives CASSQPGLAGYGQYF.

This clone showed up just once. The rearrangement links TRBV6-5 to TRBJ2-1, with 9 bases lining up with TRBD2. The junction had 8 bases not matched to a gene; V was cut back by 6 bases and J by 5 bases. CDR1 is MNHEY and CDR2 is SVGAGI in the germline V gene. This CDR3 region has 15 residues. The CDR3 region is CASSDIAGVDNEQFF. CDR3 nucleotide sequence: TGTGCCAGCAGCGATATAGCGGGAGTAGACAATGAGCAGTTCTTC.

The V and J genes are TRBV9 and TRBJ2-7; tentative D call: TRBD1 (6 bases). Germline CDR1 SGDLS, CDR2 YYNGEE. Trimming stripped 0 bases from V and 6 bases from J, with 13 bases between. The CDR3 is 14 residues long. For the CDR3, the DNA is TGTGCCAGCAGCGTAGAACAGGGTGCGCGCGAGCAGTACTTC. This translates into CASSVEQGAREQYF.

The chain joins TRBV7-2 to TRBJ2-7; 8 bases fit TRBD1. Losses at the gene ends were 3 bases for V and 2 bases for J; bases not matched to a gene: 3. This CDR3 has 14 amino acids. The germline gives CDR1 SGHTA, CDR2 FQGNSA. The CDR3 DNA is TGTGCCAGCAGCTTGTGGACAGGGCCCTACGAGCAGTACTTC. It specifies CASSLWTGPYEQYF.

The chain recombines TRBV9 with TRBJ2-2, with 11 bases aligning to TRBD2. The V gene's germline CDR1 is SGDLS and CDR2 YYNGEE. The CDR3 covers 19 residues. The V segment lost 0 bases and the J segment 3 bases; nucleotides outside the gene matches: 10. The CDR3 nucleotides read TGTGCCAGCAGCGTAGCGCCAGGGGTACTAGCGGGAGACACCGGGGAGCTGTTTTTT. The encoded protein is CASSVAPGVLAGDTGELFF.